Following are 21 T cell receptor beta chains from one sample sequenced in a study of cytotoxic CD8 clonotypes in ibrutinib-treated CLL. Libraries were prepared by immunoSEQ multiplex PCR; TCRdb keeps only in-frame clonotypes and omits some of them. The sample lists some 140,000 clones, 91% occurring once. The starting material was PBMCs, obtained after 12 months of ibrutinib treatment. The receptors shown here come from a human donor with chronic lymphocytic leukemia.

This chain's CDR3 is CASSNQPGPDQPQHF. The CDR3 DNA follows: TGCGCCAGCAGCAATCAACCGGGCCCCGATCAGCCCCAGCATTTT. J is TRBJ1-5 and V is TRBV4-3; D is uncertain. Germline V gene lookup returns CDR1 LGHNA and CDR2 YSLEER. CDR3 length equals 15 residues. The V end was cut by 5 bases, the J end by 5 bases, with 16 bases between.

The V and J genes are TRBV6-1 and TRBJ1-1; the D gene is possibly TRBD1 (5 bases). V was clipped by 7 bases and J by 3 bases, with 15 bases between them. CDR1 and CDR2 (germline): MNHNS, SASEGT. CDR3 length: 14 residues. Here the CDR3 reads CASTERGGDTEAFF. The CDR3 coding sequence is TGTGCCAGCACCGAGAGGGGAGGCGACACTGAAGCTTTCTTT.

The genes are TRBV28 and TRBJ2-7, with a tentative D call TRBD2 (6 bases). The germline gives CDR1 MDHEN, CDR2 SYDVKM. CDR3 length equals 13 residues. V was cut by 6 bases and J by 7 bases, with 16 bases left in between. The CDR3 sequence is CASRPGLPQEQYF. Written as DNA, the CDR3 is TGTGCCAGCAGACCCGGACTACCACAAGAGCAGTACTTC.

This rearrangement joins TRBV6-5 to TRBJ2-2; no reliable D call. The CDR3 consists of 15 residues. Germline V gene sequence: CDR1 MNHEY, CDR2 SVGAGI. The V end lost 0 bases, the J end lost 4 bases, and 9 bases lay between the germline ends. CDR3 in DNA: TGTGCCAGCAGTTACTCGGGTACTTCCACCGGGGAGCTGTTTTTT. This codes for CASSYSGTSTGELFF.

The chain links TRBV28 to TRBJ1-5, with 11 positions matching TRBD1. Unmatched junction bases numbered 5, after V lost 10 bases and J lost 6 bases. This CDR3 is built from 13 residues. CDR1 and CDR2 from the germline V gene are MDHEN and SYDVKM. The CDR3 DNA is TGTGCCACCGGACAGGGGGCAGTTCAGCCCCAGCATTTT. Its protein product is CATGQGAVQPQHF. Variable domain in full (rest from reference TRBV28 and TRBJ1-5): DVKVTQSSRYLVKRTGEKVFLECVQDMDHENMFWYRQDPGLGLRLIYFSYDVKMKEKGDIPEGYSVSREKKERFSLILESASTNQTSMYLCATGQGAVQPQHFGDGTRLSIL.

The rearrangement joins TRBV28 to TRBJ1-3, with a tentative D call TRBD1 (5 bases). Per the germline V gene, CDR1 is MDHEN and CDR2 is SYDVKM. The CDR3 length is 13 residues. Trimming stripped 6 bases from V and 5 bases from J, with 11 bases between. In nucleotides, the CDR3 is TGTGCCAGCAGGACCGAGGGACGAAACACCATATATTTT. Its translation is CASRTEGRNTIYF.

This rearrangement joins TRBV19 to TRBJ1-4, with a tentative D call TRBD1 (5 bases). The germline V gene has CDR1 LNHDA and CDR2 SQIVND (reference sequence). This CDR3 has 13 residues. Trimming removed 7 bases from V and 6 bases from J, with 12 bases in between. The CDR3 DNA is TGTGCCAGTACCGTAAGGGGTGATGAAAAACTGTTTTTT. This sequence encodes CASTVRGDEKLFF.

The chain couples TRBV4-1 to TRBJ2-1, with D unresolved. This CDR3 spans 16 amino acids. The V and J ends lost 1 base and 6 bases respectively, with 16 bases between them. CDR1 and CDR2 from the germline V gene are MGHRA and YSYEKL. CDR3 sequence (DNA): TGCGCCAGCAGCCAAGGCCGGCCGCTAGGAGTCAATGAGCAGTTCTTC. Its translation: CASSQGRPLGVNEQFF.

The CDR3 spells CRPADTQYF. The CDR3 coding sequence is TGCAGACCTGCAGATACGCAGTATTTT. The chain uses TRBV20-1 and TRBJ2-3; D is undetermined. The CDR3 is made up of 9 amino acids. The V gene's germline CDR1 is DFQATT and CDR2 SNEGSKA (reference sequence).

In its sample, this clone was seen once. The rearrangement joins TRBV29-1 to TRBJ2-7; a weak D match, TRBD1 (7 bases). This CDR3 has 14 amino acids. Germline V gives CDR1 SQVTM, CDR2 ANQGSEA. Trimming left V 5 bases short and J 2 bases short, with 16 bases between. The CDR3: CSVTAGQSTYEQYF. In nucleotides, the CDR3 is TGCAGCGTTACGGCGGGACAGAGTACCTACGAGCAGTACTTC.

The CDR3 reads CASYQSLGSGANVLTF. For the CDR3, the DNA is TGTGCCAGCTACCAATCATTGGGCTCTGGGGCCAACGTCCTGACTTTC. The rearrangement uses TRBV19 and TRBJ2-6; no firm D call. The V gene lost 9 bases and the J gene lost 0 bases, with 15 bases spanning the gap. The CDR3 has 16 amino acids. Per germline, CDR1 LNHDA and CDR2 SQIVND (reference sequence).

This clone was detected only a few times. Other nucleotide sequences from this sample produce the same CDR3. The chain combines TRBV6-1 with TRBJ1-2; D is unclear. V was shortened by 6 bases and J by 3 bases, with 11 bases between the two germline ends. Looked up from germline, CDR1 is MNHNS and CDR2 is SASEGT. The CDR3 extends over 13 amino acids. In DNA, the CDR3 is TGTGCCAGCAGCCCCGGTTATGACTATGGCTACACCTTC. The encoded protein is CASSPGYDYGYTF.

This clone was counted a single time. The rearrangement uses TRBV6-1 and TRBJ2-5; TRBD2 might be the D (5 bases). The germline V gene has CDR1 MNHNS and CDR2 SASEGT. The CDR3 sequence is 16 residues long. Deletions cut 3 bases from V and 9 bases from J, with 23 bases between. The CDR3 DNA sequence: TGTGCCAGCAGTGATTTAGGCGGGCCCGGAGCGGTGGCCCAGTACTTC. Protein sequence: CASSDLGGPGAVAQYF.

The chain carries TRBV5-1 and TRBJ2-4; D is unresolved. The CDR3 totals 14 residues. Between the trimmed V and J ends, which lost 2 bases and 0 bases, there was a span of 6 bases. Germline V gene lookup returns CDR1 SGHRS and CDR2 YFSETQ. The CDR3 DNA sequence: TGCGCCAGCAGCTTCGACCAAGCCAAAAACATTCAGTACTTC. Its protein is CASSFDQAKNIQYF.

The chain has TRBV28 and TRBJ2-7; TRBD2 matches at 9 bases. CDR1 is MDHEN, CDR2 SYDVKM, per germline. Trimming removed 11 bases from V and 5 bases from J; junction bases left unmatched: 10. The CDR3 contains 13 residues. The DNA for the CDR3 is TGTGCCGGATCCGGCGGGAGGGCCGACGAGCAGTACTTC. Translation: CAGSGGRADEQYF.

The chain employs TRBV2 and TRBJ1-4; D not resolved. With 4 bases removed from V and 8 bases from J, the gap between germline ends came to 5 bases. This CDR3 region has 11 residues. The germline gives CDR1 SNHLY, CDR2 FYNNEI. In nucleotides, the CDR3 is TGTGCCAGCAGTGCTCGAGAAAAACTGTTTTTT. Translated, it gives CASSAREKLFF.

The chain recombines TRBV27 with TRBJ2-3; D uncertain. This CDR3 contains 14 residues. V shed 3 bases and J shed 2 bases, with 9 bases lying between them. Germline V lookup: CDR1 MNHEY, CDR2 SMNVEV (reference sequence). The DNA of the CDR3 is TGTGCCAGCAGTTTCTCCCGATTCACAGATACGCAGTATTTT. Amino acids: CASSFSRFTDTQYF.

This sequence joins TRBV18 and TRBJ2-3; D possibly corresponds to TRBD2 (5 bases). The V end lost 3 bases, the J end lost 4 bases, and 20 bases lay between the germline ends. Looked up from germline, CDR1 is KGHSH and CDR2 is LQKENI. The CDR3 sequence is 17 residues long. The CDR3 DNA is TGTGCCAGCTCACCTAATGCTCCGGACTCTAGACCAGATACGCAGTATTTT. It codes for CASSPNAPDSRPDTQYF.

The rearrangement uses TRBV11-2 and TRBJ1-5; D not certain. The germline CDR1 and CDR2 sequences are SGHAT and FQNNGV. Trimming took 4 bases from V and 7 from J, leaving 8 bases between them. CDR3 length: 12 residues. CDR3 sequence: CASSSPGQPQHF. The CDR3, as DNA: TGTGCCAGCAGCTCTCCCGGACAGCCCCAGCATTTT.

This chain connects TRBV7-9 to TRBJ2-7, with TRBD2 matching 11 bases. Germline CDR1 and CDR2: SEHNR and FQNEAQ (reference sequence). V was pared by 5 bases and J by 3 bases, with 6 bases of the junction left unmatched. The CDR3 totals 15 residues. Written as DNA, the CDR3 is TGTGCCAGCAGCGTGACTAGCGGGGCTAACTACGAGCAGTACTTC. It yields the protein CASSVTSGANYEQYF.

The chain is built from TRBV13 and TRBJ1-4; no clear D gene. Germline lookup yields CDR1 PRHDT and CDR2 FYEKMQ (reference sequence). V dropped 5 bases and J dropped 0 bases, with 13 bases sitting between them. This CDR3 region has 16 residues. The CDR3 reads CASSPGQFATNEKLFF. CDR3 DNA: TGTGCCAGCAGCCCCGGTCAGTTCGCAACTAATGAAAAACTGTTTTTT.